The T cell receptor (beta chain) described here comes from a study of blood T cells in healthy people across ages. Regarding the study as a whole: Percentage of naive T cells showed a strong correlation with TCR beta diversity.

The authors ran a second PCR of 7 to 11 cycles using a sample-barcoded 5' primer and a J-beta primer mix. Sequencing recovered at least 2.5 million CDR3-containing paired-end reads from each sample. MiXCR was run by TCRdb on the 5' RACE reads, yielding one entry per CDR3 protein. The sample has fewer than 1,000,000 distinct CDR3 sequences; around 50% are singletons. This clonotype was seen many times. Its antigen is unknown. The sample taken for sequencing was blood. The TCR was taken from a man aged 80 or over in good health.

The CDR3 region has the DNA TGCAGTGCTAGCCCCCCACTAGCGGGAGGGCCAGATACGCAGTATTTT. This sequence encodes CSASPPLAGGPDTQYF. The chain combines TRBV20-1 with TRBJ2-3; TRBD2 aligns across 13 bases. CDR3 length: 16 amino acids. Germline lookup yields CDR1 DFQATT and CDR2 SNEGSKA (reference sequence). V lost 3 bases and J lost 4; bases outside the gene matches: 7.